The sequence of this T cell receptor (beta chain) was determined in a study of post-analysis software for immune sequencing data. This CDR3 spans 13 amino acids. Germline V gene data show CDR1 as KGHSH and CDR2 as LQKENI. Deletions cut 3 bases from V and 1 base from J, with 6 bases between. TCR beta cDNA libraries had unique molecular identifiers. TCRdb redid the calling of the PCR reads with MiXCR, one entry per CDR3 protein. Seen here are about 160,000 distinct CDR3 sequences, under 40% observed once, and the top ten hold under 30%. V and J are TRBV18 and TRBJ2-5; D remains ambiguous. This sequence was found in a girl aged 5-17 years with multiple sclerosis. The sequencing used blood, collected after autologous hematopoietic stem cell transplantation. CDR3 residues: CASSPGIQETQYF. As DNA, the CDR3 is TGTGCCAGCTCACCGGGGATCCAAGAGACCCAGTACTTC.